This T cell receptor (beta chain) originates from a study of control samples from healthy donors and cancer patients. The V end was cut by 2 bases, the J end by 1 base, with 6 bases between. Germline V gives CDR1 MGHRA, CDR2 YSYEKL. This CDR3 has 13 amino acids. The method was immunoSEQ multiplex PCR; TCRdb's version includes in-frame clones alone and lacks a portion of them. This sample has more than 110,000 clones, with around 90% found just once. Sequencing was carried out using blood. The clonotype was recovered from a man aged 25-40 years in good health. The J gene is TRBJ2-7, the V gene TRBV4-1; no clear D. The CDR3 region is CASSQTHSYEQYF. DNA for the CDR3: TGCGCCAGCAGCCAAACGCATTCCTACGAGCAGTACTTC.